This T cell receptor beta chain originates from a study of T cells in Graves' hyperthyroidism and ophthalmopathy. Findings and caveats of the study: Ophthalmopathy was distinguished from stable hyperthyroidism by 13 V-J signatures.

Subjects aged 18 to 65 presented with newly diagnosed hyperthyroidism of less than 2 months' duration. Exclusion criteria comprised uncontrolled infection, other autoimmune disease, pregnancy or lactation. Ten or more counts support this clonotype. Antigen unknown. V shed 6 bases and J 8 bases; nucleotides not matched to a gene: 13. CDR1 and CDR2 (germline): DFQATT, SNEGSKA (reference sequence). The CDR3 loop spans 16 amino acids. Amplified regions were TCR beta CDR3 sequences from RNA transcripts. With the HTBI primer set, the TCR CDR3 went through a first round of RT-PCR. TCRdb re-called the multiplex PCR reads with MiXCR, one entry per CDR3 protein. The sample comprises under 350,000 distinct CDR3 sequences, roughly an eighth of which are singletons, and 7.9% rests with the top ten.

The rearrangement uses TRBV20-1 and TRBJ2-1; 13 bases line up with TRBD2. Sequences were obtained from blood. The sequence was collected from a middle-aged woman with Graves' hyperthyroidism. The CDR3, as DNA: TGCAGTGCAAACGGACTAGCGGGGGATATGTCCGATGAGCAGTTCTTC. This encodes CSANGLAGDMSDEQFF.